This T cell receptor gamma chain emerged from a study of Vδ1+ human thymocytes. General study results and limits: Donors shared many TRG clonotypes but few TRD clonotypes. Despite high sort purity, roughly 18% of thymic T cell receptor delta sequences were Vdelta2. Thymic TRG and TRD repertoires appeared highly polyclonal, with Gaussian CDR3 length distributions.

A remark on this clone: Its matching antigen is unknown.

Germline trimming cut 0 bases from V and 7 bases from J; bases unmatched to any gene: 9. Per germline, CDR1 VINAFY and CDR2 YDVSNSKD. This CDR3 has 14 residues. Sequences come from RNA converted to cDNA by reverse transcription. The CDR3 regions were amplified by multiplex PCR from V-gene primers to a constant-region primer. TCRdb redid the clone calls on the multiplex PCR reads with CATT. The sample lists tens of thousands of gamma-chain clones, roughly a fifth occurring once. Vdelta1+ thymocyte sorts reached between 98% and 99.6% purity. The chain links TRGV5 to TRGJ1 or TRGJ2. The sequence derives from a boy in the first two years of life who had congenital heart surgery. Sequenced: Vdelta1+ gamma-delta thymocytes from the thymus. This sample's subset: FACS-sorted CD3+ TCRalphabeta- TCRVdelta1+ TCRVdelta2- thymocytes. The DNA of the CDR3 is TGTGCCACCTGGGACAGGCTAAGTTTGTATAAGAAACTCTTT. Translating gives CATWDRLSLYKKLF.